One and the same sample provided the 5 T cell receptor beta chains below, sequenced in a study of pediatric ulcerative colitis. Repertoires were generated with immunoSEQ multiplex PCR, while TCRdb's copy carries only in-frame clones and drops some. This table has around 14,000 clones, 85% to 90% appearing once. Sequencing was done on a sample of blood. The source is a boy aged 5 to 17 with moderate ulcerative colitis.

V is TRBV30 and J is TRBJ1-2; TRBD1 might be the D (5 bases). CDR3 length equals 15 residues. CDR1 and CDR2 from the germline V gene are GTSNPN and SVGIG (reference sequence). Trimming removed 4 bases from V and 8 bases from J, with 23 bases in between. The CDR3: CAWISPGRSLWGYTF. The DNA for the CDR3 is TGTGCCTGGATTTCGCCAGGGAGAAGCCTATGGGGCTACACCTTC.

In its sample, this clone was seen once. The V gene is TRBV27, the J gene TRBJ2-7; possibly TRBD1 for D (6 bases). The CDR3 runs to 13 residues. Per germline, CDR1 MNHEY and CDR2 SMNVEV (reference sequence). Trimming pared 8 bases from V and 6 bases from J, leaving 17 bases between. The chain's CDR3 is CASGTLQGTEQYF. The CDR3 DNA sequence: TGTGCCAGCGGAACCCTACAGGGAACCGAGCAGTACTTC.

This chain connects TRBV7-2 to TRBJ2-1; 13 positions agree with TRBD2. V lost 4 bases, J lost 8 bases, and 5 bases stayed unmatched. Per germline, CDR1 SGHTA and CDR2 FQGNSA. This CDR3 is built from 15 residues. The CDR3 here is CASSSGLAGVDEQFF. The CDR3 nucleotides are TGTGCCAGCAGCTCAGGACTAGCGGGGGTGGATGAGCAGTTCTTC. The full variable domain, with the rest looked up from reference TRBV7-2 and TRBJ2-1, is GAGVSQSPSNKVTEKGKDVELRCDPISGHTALYWYRQSLGQGLEFLIYFQGNSAPDKSGLPSDRFSAERTGGSVSTLTIQRTQQEDSAVYLCASSSGLAGVDEQFFGPGTRLTVL.

The chain couples TRBV2 to TRBJ2-1; 8 bases agree with TRBD1. The length of the CDR3 is 15 residues. V shed 2 bases and J 2 bases; nucleotides not matched to a gene: 2. Per the germline V gene, CDR1 is SNHLY and CDR2 is FYNNEI. CDR3 amino acids: CASSEWTGTYNEQFF. CDR3 DNA sequence: TGTGCCAGCAGTGAATGGACAGGGACCTACAATGAGCAGTTCTTC.

V is TRBV5-1 and J is TRBJ2-7; a possible D gene is TRBD1 (6 bases). Germline V gene data show CDR1 as SGHRS and CDR2 as YFSETQ. V was clipped by 5 bases and J by 4 bases, with 16 bases between them. CDR3 length: 14 residues. CDR3 DNA sequence: TGCGCCAGCAGGGTACAGGGTCCTGGGTACGAGCAGTACTTC. This gives the protein CASRVQGPGYEQYF.